This passage covers 6 T cell receptor beta chains from one sample sequenced in a study of T cells in Graves' hyperthyroidism and ophthalmopathy. The investigators amplified TCR beta CDR3 regions from RNA transcripts. When the TCR CDR3 underwent first-round RT-PCR, the HTBI primer set was used. TCRdb passed the multiplex PCR reads through MiXCR, listing each CDR3 protein once. The sample holds almost 600,000 distinct CDR3 sequences, 14% seen once. Sequencing was performed on blood. These receptors were taken from a woman aged 25 to 39 with Graves' hyperthyroidism that later progressed to Graves' ophthalmopathy.

This clonotype was seen ten or more times. The chain uses TRBV10-3 and TRBJ2-7; the match to TRBD1 covers 9 bases. The CDR3 runs 14 residues. V was clipped by 6 bases and J by 5 bases; unmatched bases: 8. The germline gives CDR1 ENHRY, CDR2 SYGVKD. CDR3 sequence reads: CAISWPDRGHEQYF. In nucleotides, the CDR3 is TGTGCCATCAGCTGGCCGGACAGGGGCCACGAGCAGTACTTC.

This clonotype was detected many times. The chain uses TRBV27 and TRBJ2-5, with 13 bases matching TRBD2. V lost 4 bases to trimming and J lost 3 bases; unmatched junction nucleotides: 8. This CDR3 spans 17 amino acids. The germline gives CDR1 MNHEY, CDR2 SMNVEV (reference sequence). The CDR3 sequence is CASSSGTSGTLKETQYF. The CDR3 DNA reads as TGTGCCAGCAGTTCCGGGACTAGCGGGACGTTAAAAGAGACCCAGTACTTC.

The V and J genes are TRBV20-1 and TRBJ2-7; D is uncertain. Germline-derived CDR1 and CDR2 are DFQATT and SNEGSKA (reference sequence). The CDR3 loop spans 11 amino acids. The V end was cut by 5 bases, the J end by 4 bases, with 9 bases between. Here the CDR3 DNA reads TGCAGTGCTGCTCCGAATTACGAGCAGTACTTC. This translates into CSAAPNYEQYF.

This clonotype has ten or more counts. The chain carries TRBV4-1 and TRBJ2-3; D might be TRBD2 (5 bases). The length of the CDR3 is 16 residues. Per the germline V gene, CDR1 is MGHRA and CDR2 is YSYEKL. Trimming took 1 base from V and 6 from J, leaving 17 bases between them. The DNA of the CDR3 is TGCGCCAGCAGCCAAGGAAATAGCGAGTCAAGGGATACGCAGTATTTT. It yields the protein CASSQGNSESRDTQYF.

This clonotype was seen many times. V gene TRBV13 combines with J gene TRBJ2-3, with 9 bases matching TRBD2. Per germline, CDR1 PRHDT and CDR2 FYEKMQ (reference sequence). This CDR3 has 17 amino acids. Trimming took 2 bases from V and 2 from J; bases not matched to a gene: 8. CDR3: CASSLKLAGGDTDTQYF. The DNA for the CDR3 is TGTGCCAGCAGCTTAAAACTCGCGGGAGGGGACACAGATACGCAGTATTTT.

The genes are TRBV28 and TRBJ2-3; 9 bases are shared with TRBD1. Looked up from germline, CDR1 is MDHEN and CDR2 is SYDVKM. CDR3 length: 15 amino acids. V lost 2 bases to trimming and J lost 5 bases; unmatched junction nucleotides: 5. Here the CDR3 reads CASSLLGQGKDTQYF. The DNA for the CDR3 is TGTGCCAGCAGTTTACTTGGACAGGGGAAAGATACGCAGTATTTT.